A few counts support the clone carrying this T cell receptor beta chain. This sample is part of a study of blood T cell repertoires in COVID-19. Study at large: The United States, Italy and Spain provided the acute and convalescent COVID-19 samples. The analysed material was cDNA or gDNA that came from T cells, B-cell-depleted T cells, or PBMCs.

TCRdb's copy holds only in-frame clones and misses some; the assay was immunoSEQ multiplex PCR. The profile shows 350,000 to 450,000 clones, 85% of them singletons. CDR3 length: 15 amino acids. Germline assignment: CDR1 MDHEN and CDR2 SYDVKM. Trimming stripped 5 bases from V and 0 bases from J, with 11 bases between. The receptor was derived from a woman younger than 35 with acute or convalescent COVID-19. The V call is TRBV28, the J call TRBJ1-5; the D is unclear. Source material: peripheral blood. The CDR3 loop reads CASSPERVSNQPQHF. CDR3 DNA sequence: TGTGCCAGCAGTCCCGAACGGGTTAGCAATCAGCCCCAGCATTTT.